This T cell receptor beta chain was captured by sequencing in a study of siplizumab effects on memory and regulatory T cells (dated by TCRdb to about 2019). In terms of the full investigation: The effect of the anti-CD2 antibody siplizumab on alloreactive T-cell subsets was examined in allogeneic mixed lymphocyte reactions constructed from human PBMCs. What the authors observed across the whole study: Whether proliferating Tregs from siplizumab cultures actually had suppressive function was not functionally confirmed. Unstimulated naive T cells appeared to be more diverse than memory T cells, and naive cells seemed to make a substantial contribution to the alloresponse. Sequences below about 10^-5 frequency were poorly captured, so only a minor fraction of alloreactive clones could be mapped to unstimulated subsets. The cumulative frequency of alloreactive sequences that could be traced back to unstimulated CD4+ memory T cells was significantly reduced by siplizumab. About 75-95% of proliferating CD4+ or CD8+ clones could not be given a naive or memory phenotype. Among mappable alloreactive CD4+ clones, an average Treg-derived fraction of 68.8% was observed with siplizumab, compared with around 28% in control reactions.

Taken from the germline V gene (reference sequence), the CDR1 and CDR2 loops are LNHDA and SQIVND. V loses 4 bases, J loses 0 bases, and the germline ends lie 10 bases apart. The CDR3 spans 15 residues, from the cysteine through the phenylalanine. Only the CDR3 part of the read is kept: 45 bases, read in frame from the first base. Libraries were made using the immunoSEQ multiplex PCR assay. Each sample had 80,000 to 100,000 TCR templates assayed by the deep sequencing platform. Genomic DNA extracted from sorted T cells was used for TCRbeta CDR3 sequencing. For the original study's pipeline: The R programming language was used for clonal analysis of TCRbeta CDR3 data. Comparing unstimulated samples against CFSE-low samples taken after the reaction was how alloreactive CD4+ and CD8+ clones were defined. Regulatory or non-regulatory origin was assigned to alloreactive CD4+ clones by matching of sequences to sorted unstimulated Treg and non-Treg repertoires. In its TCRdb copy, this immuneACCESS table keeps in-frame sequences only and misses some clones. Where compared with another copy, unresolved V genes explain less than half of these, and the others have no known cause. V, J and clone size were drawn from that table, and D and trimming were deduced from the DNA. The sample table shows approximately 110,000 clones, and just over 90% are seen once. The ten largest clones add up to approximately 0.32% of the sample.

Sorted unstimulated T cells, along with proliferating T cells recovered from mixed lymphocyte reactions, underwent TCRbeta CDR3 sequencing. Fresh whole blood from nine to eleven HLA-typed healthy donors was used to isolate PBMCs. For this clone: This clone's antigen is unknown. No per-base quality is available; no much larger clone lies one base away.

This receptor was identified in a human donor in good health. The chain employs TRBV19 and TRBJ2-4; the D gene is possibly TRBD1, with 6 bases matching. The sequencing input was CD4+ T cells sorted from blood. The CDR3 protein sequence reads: CASSKGQTAKNIQYF. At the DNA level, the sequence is TGTGCCAGTAGTAAAGGACAGACAGCCAAAAACATTCAGTACTTC.